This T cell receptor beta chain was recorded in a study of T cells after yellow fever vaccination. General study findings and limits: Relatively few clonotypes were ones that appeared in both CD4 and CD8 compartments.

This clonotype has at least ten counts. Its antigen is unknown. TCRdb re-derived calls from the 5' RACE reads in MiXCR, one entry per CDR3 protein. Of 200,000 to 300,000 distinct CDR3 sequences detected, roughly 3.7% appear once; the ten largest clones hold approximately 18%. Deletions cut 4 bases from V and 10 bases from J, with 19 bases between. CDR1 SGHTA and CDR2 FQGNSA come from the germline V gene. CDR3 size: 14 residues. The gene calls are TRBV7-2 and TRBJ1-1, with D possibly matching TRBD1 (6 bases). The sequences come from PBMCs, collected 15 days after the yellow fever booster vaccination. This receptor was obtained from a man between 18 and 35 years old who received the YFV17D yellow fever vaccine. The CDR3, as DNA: TGTGCCAGCAGCTCAAGCCCACAGGGACGGGGAGCTTTCTTT. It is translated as CASSSSPQGRGAFF.